The TCR beta chain described here comes from a study of blood T cells in healthy people across ages. The sample providers were healthy Caucasian people from Russia, aged roughly 6 to 95. Through a sample-barcoded 5' primer and a J-beta primer mix, a second PCR was run for roughly 6 to 11 cycles. TCRdb re-called the 5' RACE reads through MiXCR, storing one row per CDR3 protein. Of fewer than 800,000 distinct CDR3 sequences listed, 20% to 30% are singletons. The sample was also reused in another study, on T cells of mothers and their children. Per that study: In the second PCR, M1S primer introduced barcodes and 2-4 random bases.

The receptor comes from a boy younger than 18 in good health. The sequenced material came from blood.

For the CDR3, the DNA is TGCAGTGCTGTAGCGGGAGGGCCTGAGGATACGCAGTATTTT. This encodes CSAVAGGPEDTQYF. J is TRBJ2-3 and V is TRBV20-1, with 11 bases that match TRBD2. V was clipped by 5 bases and J by 6 bases; unmatched bases: 7. This CDR3 contains 14 residues. CDR1 is DFQATT, CDR2 SNEGSKA, per germline (reference sequence).